These 18 T cell receptor beta chains were sequenced from one sample in a study of blood T cell repertoires in COVID-19. Sequencing used immunoSEQ multiplex PCR; TCRdb keeps in-frame clones, though not all of them. The sample records 200,000 to 300,000 clones, more than 75% being singletons. The sample taken for sequencing was peripheral blood. The origin of the receptors is a woman aged 50 to 60 with acute or convalescent COVID-19.

CDR3: CASSVRLAGGYNEQFF. Here the CDR3 DNA reads TGTGCCAGCAGTGTGAGACTAGCGGGAGGGTACAATGAGCAGTTCTTC. The chain links TRBV2 to TRBJ2-1; 14 nucleotides line up with TRBD2. CDR3 length: 16 amino acids. Per germline, CDR1 SNHLY and CDR2 FYNNEI. V dropped 4 bases and J dropped 4; count of bases not matched to a gene: 3.

This clone came up once. The chain joins TRBV5-4 to TRBJ1-2; TRBD1 might be the D (5 bases). The germline V gene has CDR1 SGHNT and CDR2 YYREEE (reference sequence). Deletions cut 2 bases from V and 3 bases from J, with 14 bases between. The CDR3 spans 15 residues. CDR3 nucleotide sequence: TGTGCCAGCAGCTTCGGTCTCGGGGGGTACTATGGCTACACCTTC. Its translation: CASSFGLGGYYGYTF. Variable domain in full (rest from reference TRBV5-4 and TRBJ1-2): ETGVTQSPTHLIKTRGQQVTLRCSSQSGHNTVSWYQQALGQGPQFIFQYYREEENGRGNFPPRFSGLQFPNYSSELNVNALELDDSALYLCASSFGLGGYYGYTFGSGTRLTVV.

The chain is built from TRBV28 and TRBJ2-4; 16 bases map to TRBD2. Germline CDR1 is MDHEN and CDR2 is SYDVKM. V lost 2 bases to trimming and J lost 9 bases; unmatched junction nucleotides: 13. CDR3 length equals 19 residues. The CDR3 spells CASSLVPGTSGRAGRIQYF. CDR3 bases: TGTGCCAGCAGTTTAGTCCCCGGGACTAGCGGGAGGGCCGGGCGCATTCAGTACTTC. The full variable domain, with the rest looked up from reference TRBV28 and TRBJ2-4, is DVKVTQSSRYLVKRTGEKVFLECVQDMDHENMFWYRQDPGLGLRLIYFSYDVKMKEKGDIPEGYSVSREKKERFSLILESASTNQTSMYLCASSLVPGTSGRAGRIQYFGAGTRLSVL.

With respect to this clone: This sample also contains other DNA sequences that code for the same CDR3. The chain has TRBV5-1 and TRBJ2-3; no definite D call. CDR3 length equals 12 residues. V was trimmed by 4 bases and J by 2 bases, leaving 5 bases between them. Germline CDR1 is SGHRS and CDR2 is YFSETQ. The chain's CDR3 is CASSPSTDTQYF. The CDR3 DNA follows: TGCGCCAGCAGCCCGTCCACAGATACGCAGTATTTT.

The chain uses TRBV9 and TRBJ1-2; tentative D call: TRBD1 (6 bases). Trimming took off 7 bases at V and 6 bases at J, with 16 bases between the two ends. Germline V gene data show CDR1 as SGDLS and CDR2 as YYNGEE. This CDR3 region has 13 residues. The DNA for the CDR3 is TGTGCCAGCGGGCAGGCAGAGGGGGATGGCTACACCTTC. Protein product: CASGQAEGDGYTF.

The genes are TRBV24-1 and TRBJ2-5; 9 positions match TRBD1. CDR3 length: 13 residues. Germline CDR1 is KGHDR and CDR2 is SFDVKD. With 10 bases clipped from V and 4 bases from J, the junction kept 6 bases outside the gene matches. CDR3 in DNA: TGTGCCACTCGGGACAGGGAGGCAGAGACCCAGTACTTC. Its translation is CATRDREAETQYF.

The chain carries TRBV27 and TRBJ1-1; a possible D gene is TRBD1 (6 bases). This CDR3 spans 15 amino acids. Trimming cost V 5 bases and J 1 base, with 14 bases left between them. Germline V gives CDR1 MNHEY, CDR2 SMNVEV (reference sequence). The CDR3 nucleotides read TGTGCCAGCAGTCGACCCGGGACACGGAACACTGAAGCTTTCTTT. Amino acid sequence: CASSRPGTRNTEAFF.

The genes are TRBV6-6 and TRBJ2-7; 9 bases match TRBD2. This CDR3 contains 15 residues. V was pared by 10 bases and J by 2 bases, with 12 bases of the junction left unmatched. Germline V CDR1 and CDR2: MNHNY, SVGAGI (reference sequence). This CDR3 is CATRIGLANPYEQYF. The CDR3 DNA reads as TGTGCCACCCGAATAGGACTAGCGAACCCCTACGAGCAGTACTTC.

This chain joins TRBV4-1 and TRBJ1-2; D unresolved. Deletions cut 4 bases from V and 0 bases from J, with 12 bases between. The CDR3 extends over 15 amino acids. The germline V gene encodes CDR1 MGHRA and CDR2 YSYEKL. The CDR3 sequence: CASSPREGSNYGYTF. In nucleotides, the CDR3 is TGCGCCAGCAGCCCGAGGGAGGGCTCTAACTATGGCTACACCTTC.

V usage is TRBV7-3 and J usage is TRBJ2-6; D is ambiguous. The CDR3 length is 17 residues. V gave up 0 bases and J gave up 0 bases, with 9 bases separating them. The germline CDR1 and CDR2 sequences are SGHTA and FQGTGA. CDR3 DNA sequence: TGTGCCAGCAGCTTAACGTTTGGCGGCTCTGGGGCCAACGTCCTGACTTTC. This gives the protein CASSLTFGGSGANVLTF.

The J gene is TRBJ2-5, the V gene TRBV29-1, with 8 bases that match TRBD1. This CDR3 contains 14 residues. The germline V gene encodes CDR1 SQVTM and CDR2 ANQGSEA. The V segment lost 6 bases and the J segment 1 base; nucleotides outside the gene matches: 7. CDR3 loop: CSVGRTGIQETQYF. The CDR3 bases are TGCAGCGTGGGAAGGACAGGGATCCAAGAGACCCAGTACTTC. Variable domain in full (rest from reference TRBV29-1 and TRBJ2-5): SAVISQKPSRDICQRGTSLTIQCQVDSQVTMMFWYRQQPGQSLTLIATANQGSEATYESGFVIDKFPISRPNLTFSTLTVSNMSPEDSSIYLCSVGRTGIQETQYFGPGTRLLVL.

This chain uses TRBV7-9 with TRBJ2-5; 7 bases are shared with TRBD1. The length of the CDR3 is 16 residues. Germline V CDR1 and CDR2: SEHNR, FQNEAQ (reference sequence). The trim removed 5 bases at V and 5 bases at J, leaving 14 bases unmatched. This chain's CDR3 is CASSPVSGGASETQYF. CDR3 nucleotides: TGTGCCAGCAGCCCCGTCTCAGGGGGAGCTAGCGAGACCCAGTACTTC.

V usage is TRBV2 and J usage is TRBJ2-3; 7 nucleotides line up with TRBD2. Trimming at V came to 7 bases and at J to 5 bases, leaving 12 bases not matched to a gene. Germline-derived CDR1 and CDR2 are SNHLY and FYNNEI. The CDR3 is 15 residues long. The CDR3 reads CASTVLAGDIDTQYF. DNA for the CDR3: TGTGCCAGCACCGTGCTGGCGGGAGATATAGATACGCAGTATTTT. Based on the CDR3 plus reference TRBV2 and TRBJ2-3, the full variable domain is EPEVTQTPSHQVTQMGQEVILRCVPISNHLYFYWYRQILGQKVEFLVSFYNNEISEKSEIFDDQFSVERPDGSNFTLKIRSTKLEDSAMYFCASTVLAGDIDTQYFGPGTRLTVL.

V and J are TRBV7-2 and TRBJ2-1; 7 bases are shared with TRBD2. The V and J ends lost 1 base and 7 bases, in that order; junction bases with no gene match: 10. CDR1 is SGHTA and CDR2 is FQGNSA in the germline V gene. The CDR3 spans 16 residues. DNA of the CDR3: TGTGCCAGCAGCTTAGGGCCTAGCGGCTTCCCTAATGAGCAGTTCTTC. Encoded protein: CASSLGPSGFPNEQFF.

This chain joins TRBV5-1 and TRBJ1-4; 9 positions agree with TRBD1. V trimming: 4 bases; J trimming: 7 bases; junction bases outside the gene matches: 5. The CDR3 loop spans 14 amino acids. Germline values: CDR1 SGHRS, CDR2 YFSETQ. The CDR3 is CASSPGTGSEKLFF. CDR3 nucleotide sequence: TGCGCCAGCAGCCCCGGGACAGGGTCTGAAAAACTGTTTTTT.

CDR3 region: CASSLPGTDTQYF. CDR3 coding DNA: TGTGCCAGCAGCCTACCAGGGACAGATACGCAGTATTTT. The chain recombines TRBV11-2 with TRBJ2-3, with D perhaps TRBD1 (5 bases). In germline, CDR1 is SGHAT, CDR2 FQNNGV. The CDR3 extends over 13 amino acids. Trimming pared 5 bases from V and 3 bases from J, leaving 9 bases between.

The chain carries TRBV5-4 and TRBJ1-5, with TRBD1 matching over 10 bases. Germline V gene sequence: CDR1 SGHNT, CDR2 YYREEE (reference sequence). The junction had 5 bases not matched to a gene; V was cut back by 2 bases and J by 0 bases. The CDR3 extends over 17 amino acids. In nucleotides, the CDR3 is TGTGCCAGCAGCTTTGGGACAGGGGCGAATAGCAATCAGCCCCAGCATTTT. It specifies CASSFGTGANSNQPQHF.

This clone has just one count. The chain employs TRBV5-1 and TRBJ1-1; the match to TRBD1 covers 7 bases. The germline V gene encodes CDR1 SGHRS and CDR2 YFSETQ. There are 15 residues in the CDR3. V shed 4 bases, J shed 1 base, and the junction held 7 bases outside the gene matches. DNA of the CDR3: TGCGCCAGCAGCCGAGGGGGCGGCTCGAACACTGAAGCTTTCTTT. Protein product: CASSRGGGSNTEAFF.